This TCR beta chain came from a study of cytomegalovirus exposure and HLA in healthy donors. Study-wide points: Later analysis associated a missense DCLRE1C variant with TCR beta V- and J-gene trimming. The authors considered a cluster of highly shared sequence variants likely to be a sequencing artifact.

It was with 60 Vbeta and 13 Jbeta primers that the PCR ran. Using immunoSEQ multiplex PCR, the repertoire was profiled, and TCRdb retains in-frame clones only, with some absent. In total, the table holds approximately 110,000 clones. On this clone: The antigen is undetermined.

V dropped 0 bases and J dropped 5 bases, with 8 bases sitting between them. Germline CDR1 is SEHNR and CDR2 is FQNEAQ (reference sequence). The CDR3 is 14 amino acids. Input material: PBMCs. The chain is built from TRBV7-9 and TRBJ1-5, with D unclear. The origin of this receptor is a man aged 25-45 years in good health and CMV-seronegative. The CDR3 loop reads CASSLAVGDQPQHF. In nucleotides, the CDR3 is TGTGCCAGCAGCTTAGCGGTAGGAGATCAGCCCCAGCATTTT.